This T cell receptor (beta chain) is from a study of long-term antiretroviral therapy in people with HIV. Overall study: First collections came about a decade before the 2015 immediate-ART recommendation. Study outcomes and limitations: Pre-ART expanded TRB clones stayed dominant throughout, though often decreasing after ART.

Notes on this clone: Its antigen is unidentified.

Sequencing relied on immunoSEQ assay v3.0, run at survey level. Profiling relied on immunoSEQ multiplex PCR, and the TCRdb table lists in-frame clones only, not all of them. The sample records 20,000 to 25,000 clones, approximately 90% being singletons. The TCR was taken from a man in his sixties with HIV. The source material was unsorted PBMCs, sampled 2.3 years after starting antiretroviral therapy.

The CDR3 spells CASSSGTAGRRYTF. The CDR3 DNA is TGTGCCAGCAGCTCCGGGACGGCGGGTAGGCGATACACCTTC. The rearrangement uses TRBV7-9 and TRBJ1-2; the D gene is possibly TRBD1 (5 bases). Germline CDR1 reads SEHNR; CDR2 reads FQNEAQ (reference sequence). The CDR3 loop spans 14 amino acids. V dropped 4 bases and J dropped 11 bases, with 20 bases sitting between them.